This T cell receptor beta chain was obtained from a study of blood T cell repertoires in COVID-19. For the study at large: Samples of COVID-19 (acute and convalescent) were obtained from the United States, Italy and Spain.

In the original workflow: Cell counts per sample came from amplifying reference gene primers. Clones were sequenced by immunoSEQ multiplex PCR, and TCRdb holds only the in-frame ones, with some missing. V, J and clone size derive from that table, while D and trimming were established from the DNA sequence. This sample has some 180,000 clones, with approximately 85% found just once. There are 16 residues in the CDR3. V lost 4 bases and J lost 5; bases outside the gene matches: 13. CDR1 is LGHDT, CDR2 YNNKEL, per germline (reference sequence). The J gene is TRBJ2-7, the V gene TRBV3-1 (or the pseudogene TRBV3-2); TRBD2 aligns across 8 bases. The TCR comes from a woman aged 60-75 years with acute or convalescent COVID-19. The sequenced sample was peripheral blood. The CDR3 here is CASSLRGGLAGNEQYF. In nucleotides, the CDR3 is TGTGCCAGCAGCCTGCGGGGTGGGCTAGCGGGTAACGAGCAGTACTTC.